A selection of T cell receptor beta chains follows, all from one sample in a study of blood T cells in healthy people across ages. MiXCR, applied by TCRdb to the 5' RACE reads, yields one record per CDR3 protein. The table lists about 720,000 distinct CDR3 sequences, about 20% of them singletons. Sequenced sample: blood. The receptor set was obtained from a man in his 70s in good health. The CDR3 runs from the conserved cysteine through the conserved F or W. Fields, in order: V gene, J gene, D gene, clone size, CDR3 protein, CDR3 DNA. A D gene is named only where the DNA matches it firmly. The size field is filled for only some rows; it gives once, few, many or a size class.

>TRBV20-1|TRBJ2-1|TRBD2|NA
CSARLSGLPYNEQFF
TGCAGTGCTAGACTCTCGGGACTACCATACAATGAGCAGTTCTTC
>TRBV4-1|TRBJ1-1|NA|NA
CASSQQKRGVGYEAFF
TGCGCCAGCAGCCAACAGAAAAGGGGCGTAGGGTATGAAGCTTTCTTT
>TRBV5-8|TRBJ2-3|NA|few
CASSFGARTQYF
TGTGCCAGCAGCTTCGGGGCTAGAACGCAGTATTTT
>TRBV20-1|TRBJ1-6|TRBD1|NA
CSARVAGTGSSFFPSPLHF
TGCAGTGCTAGAGTCGCTGGGACAGGGAGTTCGTTCTTTCCTTCACCCCTCCACTTT
>TRBV20-1|TRBJ2-3|NA|NA
CSAHGRGDLSTDTQYF
TGCAGTGCACACGGAAGAGGGGATTTAAGCACAGATACGCAGTATTTT
>TRBV29-1|TRBJ1-2|NA|NA
CSVGEVGGVYTF
TGCAGCGTTGGTGAGGTCGGAGGTGTCTACACCTTC
>TRBV6-2/TRBV6-3|TRBJ2-4|NA|NA
CASSYSDAKNIQYF
TGTGCCAGCAGTTATAGTGATGCCAAAAACATTCAGTACTTC
>TRBV7-2|TRBJ2-1|TRBD2|few
CASSLQGLAFNEQFF
TGTGCCAGCAGCCTCCAGGGACTAGCTTTCAATGAGCAGTTCTTC
>TRBV2|TRBJ1-5|TRBD1|NA
CASSGPTHRGGFSTDTQHF
TGTGCCAGCAGTGGGCCCACCCACAGGGGGGGATTTAGCACAGATACGCAGCATTTT
>TRBV20-1|TRBJ1-3|NA|few
CSARTWRGTSGNTIYF
TGCAGTGCTAGAACCTGGAGGGGAACCTCTGGAAACACCATATATTTT
>TRBV7-2|TRBJ2-4|NA|NA
CASSFNPSPQTQYF
TGTGCCAGCAGCTTTAATCCTAGCCCTCAGACTCAGTACTTC
>TRBV12-5|TRBJ1-2|NA|few
CASGLDSEFYGYTF
TGTGCTAGTGGTTTGGACAGTGAATTCTATGGCTACACCTTC
>TRBV6-2/TRBV6-3|TRBJ2-1|NA|NA
CASGFTRGNEQFF
TGTGCCAGCGGATTCACCCGGGGGAATGAGCAGTTCTTC
>TRBV7-2|TRBJ2-1|NA|NA
CASSLGYRYPLGEQFF
TGTGCCAGCAGCTTAGGTTACAGGTACCCTTTGGGGGAGCAGTTCTTC
>TRBV3-1|TRBJ1-2|TRBD1|few
CASSTGQTGLYGYTF
TGTGCCAGCAGCACGGGACAGACAGGCCTCTATGGCTACACCTTC
>TRBV6-5|TRBJ2-7|NA|NA
CASRTPGLISYEQYF
TGTGCCAGCAGAACCCCGGGACTTATATCCTACGAGCAGTACTTC
>TRBV9|TRBJ2-1|NA|many
CASSTGEYNEQFF
TGTGCCAGCAGCACGGGGGAGTACAATGAGCAGTTCTTC
>TRBV12-3/TRBV12-4|TRBJ2-1|NA|few
CASSTLAVLGEQFF
TGTGCCAGCAGTACCTTAGCGGTGCTAGGTGAGCAGTTCTTC
>TRBV20-1|TRBJ2-5|NA|NA
CSASRQDQYF
TGCAGTGCTAGCCGGCAAGATCAGTACTTC
>TRBV3-1|TRBJ2-1|NA|few
CASSLLEYSSEQFF
TGTGCCAGCAGCCTCCTAGAATATTCATCTGAGCAGTTCTTC
>TRBV20-1|TRBJ1-1|NA|NA
CSARGSMNTEAFF
TGCAGTGCACGTGGATCCATGAACACTGAAGCTTTCTTT
>TRBV24-1|TRBJ1-4|TRBD1|many
CATSDSGTGGGEKLFF
TGTGCCACCAGTGACTCAGGGACAGGGGGCGGCGAAAAACTGTTTTTT
>TRBV7-7|TRBJ2-3|NA|few
CASSLAQDGTQYF
TGTGCCAGCAGCTTAGCGCAGGATGGTACGCAGTATTTT
>TRBV20-1|TRBJ2-1|TRBD1|NA
CSAAGTENYNEQFF
TGCAGTGCTGCCGGGACAGAGAATTACAATGAGCAGTTCTTC
>TRBV11-2|TRBJ2-3|NA|NA
CASSPVGSDTQYF
TGTGCCAGCAGCCCCGTAGGGTCGGATACGCAGTATTTT
>TRBV10-3|TRBJ2-1|TRBD2|few
CAIRPGLGGNEQFF
TGTGCCATCAGGCCGGGACTAGGGGGCAATGAGCAGTTCTTC
>TRBV11-2|TRBJ2-1|TRBD2|NA
CASSQGLATIDEQFF
TGTGCCAGCAGCCAGGGACTAGCGACAATAGATGAGCAGTTCTTC
>TRBV5-1|TRBJ2-1|TRBD2|NA
CASSLAGGNSYNEQFF
TGCGCCAGCAGCTTGGCGGGAGGGAACTCCTACAATGAGCAGTTCTTC
>TRBV6-6|TRBJ2-7|NA|few
CASSYQKSGANDEQYF
TGTGCCAGCAGTTACCAAAAGTCGGGGGCGAATGACGAGCAGTACTTC
>TRBV6-1|TRBJ2-2|NA|few
CASSPEGRIAGELFF
TGTGCCAGCAGTCCCGAGGGCCGAATCGCCGGGGAGCTGTTTTTT
>TRBV12-3/TRBV12-4|TRBJ2-1|NA|few
CASSGVSGSYNEQFF
TGTGCCAGCAGTGGGGTCAGCGGGTCCTACAATGAGCAGTTCTTC
>TRBV20-1|TRBJ1-2|TRBD1|many
CSALTGGNHYGYTF
TGCAGTGCCCTGACAGGGGGCAACCACTATGGCTACACCTTC
>TRBV5-1|TRBJ2-5|TRBD2|NA
CASSRTSGGIGEETQYF
TGCGCCAGCAGCCGGACTAGCGGGGGGATTGGGGAAGAGACCCAGTACTTC
>TRBV28|TRBJ1-2|NA|NA
CASSAQGSGHTF
TGTGCCAGCAGTGCACAGGGATCTGGCCACACCTTC
>TRBV11-2|TRBJ2-5|TRBD2|many
CASSRSGTSALQETQYF
TGTGCCAGCAGCCGAAGCGGGACTAGCGCTTTACAAGAGACCCAGTACTTC
>TRBV14|TRBJ2-2|NA|NA
CASSQSWGSNTGELFF
TGTGCCAGCAGCCAATCCTGGGGGTCGAACACCGGGGAGCTGTTTTTT
>TRBV7-2|TRBJ2-2|NA|NA
CASSPREGGSNTGELFF
TGTGCCAGCAGCCCGCGCGAGGGGGGCTCGAACACCGGGGAGCTGTTTTTT
>TRBV29-1|TRBJ2-1|TRBD1|NA
CSVDRTGAYNEQFF
TGCAGCGTGGATAGGACAGGGGCCTACAATGAGCAGTTCTTC
>TRBV7-8|TRBJ2-3|TRBD2|NA
CASSILAGFTDTQYF
TGTGCCAGCAGCATACTAGCGGGGTTCACAGATACGCAGTATTTT
>TRBV18|TRBJ1-1|NA|NA
CASYPGRGTEAFF
TGTGCCAGCTACCCGGGACGGGGCACTGAAGCTTTCTTT
>TRBV10-3|TRBJ2-1|NA|NA
CAISAQGNEQFF
TGTGCCATCAGCGCACAAGGAAATGAGCAGTTCTTC
>TRBV27|TRBJ2-1|NA|NA
CASNTDDNEQFF
TGTGCCAGCAATACGGACGACAATGAGCAGTTCTTC
>TRBV5-1|TRBJ1-2|NA|NA
CASRFRDTGPYGYTF
TGCGCCAGCAGGTTCCGGGACACCGGGCCCTATGGCTACACCTTC
>TRBV28|TRBJ2-1|TRBD2|few
CASSPKLAGGLSYNEQFF
TGTGCCAGCAGTCCAAAACTAGCGGGGGGGCTCTCCTACAATGAGCAGTTCTTC
>TRBV12-3/TRBV12-4|TRBJ2-4|TRBD2|few
CASTEKLAKGIQYF
TGTGCCAGCACAGAAAAACTAGCGAAGGGCATTCAGTACTTC
>TRBV7-8|TRBJ2-1|TRBD2|few
CASSLTSGIYEQFF
TGTGCCAGCAGCTTGACTAGCGGGATATATGAGCAGTTCTTC
>TRBV28|TRBJ1-4|NA|NA
CASSSRSQGDEKLLF
TGTGCCAGCAGTTCCCGGTCCCAAGGCGATGAAAAACTGCTTTTT
>TRBV12-3/TRBV12-4|TRBJ2-3|TRBD2|few
CASSLPGLAGARTDTQYF
TGTGCCAGCAGCCTCCCAGGACTAGCGGGGGCTAGGACAGATACGCAGTATTTT
>TRBV3-1|TRBJ2-1|NA|NA
CASSQDQGQFNEQFF
TGTGCCAGCAGCCAAGATCAAGGCCAATTCAATGAGCAGTTCTTC
>TRBV11-2|TRBJ2-1|NA|few
CASSLRGGPSSYNEQFF
TGTGCCAGCAGCCTCCGAGGGGGGCCGAGCTCCTACAATGAGCAGTTCTTC
>TRBV28|TRBJ2-7|NA|NA
CASSLIAFGTYEQYF
TGTGCCAGCAGTTTAATAGCGTTTGGTACCTACGAGCAGTACTTC
>TRBV12-3/TRBV12-4|TRBJ1-2|NA|NA
CASKGNGENYGYTF
TGTGCCAGCAAGGGGAATGGGGAAAACTATGGCTACACCTTC
>TRBV6-2/TRBV6-3|TRBJ2-1|NA|few
CASSFKRNYNEQFF
TGTGCCAGCAGTTTTAAGCGGAACTACAATGAGCAGTTCTTC
>TRBV7-9|TRBJ1-4|NA|few
CASSSGGVFNEKLFF
TGTGCCAGCAGCTCGGGGGGGGTCTTTAATGAAAAACTGTTTTTT
>TRBV5-1|TRBJ2-1|NA|NA
CASTQDVRSYNEQFF
TGCGCCAGCACTCAGGACGTGCGCTCCTACAATGAGCAGTTCTTC
>TRBV11-2|TRBJ2-6|NA|many
CASSFGENLNSGANVLTF
TGTGCCAGCAGCTTCGGAGAAAACTTAAACTCTGGGGCCAACGTCCTGACTTTC
>TRBV3-1|TRBJ2-5|NA|many
CASSYAGETQYF
TGTGCCAGCAGCTACGCGGGAGAGACCCAGTACTTC
>TRBV14|TRBJ1-1|NA|NA
CASSQEMPGTEAFF
TGTGCCAGCAGCCAAGAGATGCCCGGGACTGAAGCTTTCTTT
>TRBV7-2|TRBJ2-1|TRBD2|few
CASSLSAWGRVNEQFF
TGTGCCAGCAGCTTAAGCGCCTGGGGGAGGGTCAATGAGCAGTTCTTC